This entry concerns a single T cell receptor (beta chain). The sample belongs to a study of blood T cell repertoires in COVID-19. Assay: immunoSEQ multiplex PCR; the TCRdb copy retains only in-frame clones and omits some. The data contain around 250,000 clones, around 84% of them singletons. Sequences were obtained from PBMCs or T cells enriched from blood (not recorded which). The source of this sequence is a man aged 18-30 years who had recovered from COVID-19.

The CDR3 spells CASSLYRGGAPTGELFF. The CDR3 DNA sequence: TGTGCCAGCAGCTTGTATAGGGGGGGGGCCCCCACCGGGGAGCTGTTTTTT. The chain joins TRBV5-4 to TRBJ2-2, with a tentative D call TRBD2 (7 bases). The CDR3 length is 17 residues. CDR1 is SGHNT, CDR2 YYREEE, per germline (reference sequence). With 1 base removed from V and 4 bases from J, the gap between germline ends came to 17 bases.